This is a list of T cell receptor beta chains from one sample in a study of cytomegalovirus exposure and HLA in healthy donors. Clones were read by immunoSEQ multiplex PCR, and TCRdb kept only the in-frame ones, dropping some. The sample lists about 130,000 clones, about three quarters occurring once. Sequencing was done on a sample of PBMCs. Receptors originate from a woman aged 40 to 50 in good health and CMV-seronegative. Each CDR3 is given with its conserved first and last residue. The D gene is left open where the match is weak. The listing skips clone size in some rows; elsewhere it reads once, few, many or a size class.

clone size	D gene	V gene	J gene	CDR3 protein	CDR3 DNA
-	-	TRBV29-1	TRBJ2-1	CSVQTSSYNEQFF	TGCAGCGTCCAGACTAGCTCCTACAATGAGCAGTTCTTC
-	TRBD1	TRBV11-2	TRBJ1-5	CASSLGKTGAMVDQPQHF	TGTGCCAGCAGCTTAGGGAAGACAGGGGCAATGGTTGATCAGCCCCAGCATTTT
-	-	TRBV1	TRBJ2-1	CTSSQKPGTSGGLYNEQFF	TGCACCAGCAGCCAAAAACCCGGGACTAGCGGGGGGCTCTACAATGAGCAGTTCTTC
-	TRBD1	TRBV29-1	TRBJ2-1	CSVEGRTGASYNEQFF	TGCAGCGTTGAAGGCCGGACAGGTGCCTCCTACAATGAGCAGTTCTTC
few	TRBD2	TRBV29-1	TRBJ2-1	CSVAGGSGPGNEQFF	TGCAGCGTTGCCGGTGGTAGCGGGCCAGGGAATGAGCAGTTCTTC
-	-	TRBV5-1	TRBJ1-4	CASSPQTGQLGEKLFF	TGCGCCAGCAGCCCCCAGACAGGTCAGCTCGGTGAAAAACTGTTTTTT
-	-	TRBV7-2	TRBJ1-1	CASSSTGTRTEAFF	TGTGCCAGCAGCTCAACAGGGACCCGGACTGAAGCTTTCTTT
-	-	TRBV28	TRBJ2-7	CASSLGGGEYEQYF	TGTGCCAGCAGTTTGGGAGGGGGGGAGTACGAGCAGTACTTC
-	-	TRBV30	TRBJ2-1	CAWSEGDEQFF	TGTGCCTGGAGTGAGGGGGATGAGCAGTTCTTC
-	-	TRBV11-2	TRBJ2-7	CASSLPGVYEQYF	TGTGCCAGCAGCTTACCCGGGGTCTACGAGCAGTACTTC
-	-	TRBV6-1	TRBJ2-7	CASRSYEQYF	TGTGCCAGCAGGAGCTACGAGCAGTACTTC
-	-	TRBV5-1	TRBJ1-5	CASSPGAGGSNQPQHF	TGCGCCAGCAGCCCAGGTGCAGGAGGAAGCAATCAGCCCCAGCATTTT
-	TRBD1	TRBV27	TRBJ1-1	CASRYRGGTEAFF	TGTGCCAGCCGGTACAGGGGGGGCACTGAAGCTTTCTTT
-	TRBD2	TRBV10-3	TRBJ2-7	CAISDGIAGGGYEQYF	TGTGCCATCAGTGATGGAATAGCGGGGGGGGGCTACGAGCAGTACTTC
-	TRBD1	TRBV5-1	TRBJ1-2	CASSPEGTDYGYTF	TGCGCCAGCAGCCCCGAGGGGACAGACTATGGCTACACCTTC
-	-	TRBV5-5	TRBJ1-2	CASSLTGNGYTF	TGTGCCAGCAGCTTAACGGGGAATGGCTACACCTTC
few	TRBD2	TRBV2	TRBJ2-5	CASTEAGGPQETQYF	TGTGCCAGCACAGAGGCGGGGGGGCCGCAAGAGACCCAGTACTTC
-	TRBD1	TRBV2	TRBJ1-2	CASSGQGYSNYGYTF	TGTGCCAGCAGTGGACAGGGCTATAGTAACTATGGCTACACCTTC
-	-	TRBV7-3	TRBJ2-2	CASSLAGVNTGELFF	TGTGCCAGCAGCTTAGCCGGGGTGAACACCGGGGAGCTGTTTTTT
-	TRBD1	TRBV9	TRBJ1-5	CASSPDRAGQPQHF	TGTGCCAGCAGCCCCGACAGGGCCGGTCAGCCCCAGCATTTT
few	TRBD2	TRBV7-2	TRBJ2-2	CASSLRGDGPGELFF	TGTGCCAGCAGCTTACGGGGGGATGGACCCGGGGAGCTGTTTTTT
-	-	TRBV2	TRBJ1-1	CAAGKPNTEAFF	TGTGCCGCAGGGAAACCGAACACTGAAGCTTTCTTT
-	TRBD2	TRBV9	TRBJ2-6	CASSGVASGGAANVLTF	TGTGCCAGCAGCGGGGTGGCTAGCGGGGGGGCTGCCAACGTCCTGACTTTC
once	-	TRBV28	TRBJ1-1	CASRTPGFGTEAFF	TGTGCCAGCAGGACCCCAGGGTTCGGCACTGAAGCTTTCTTT
once	TRBD1	TRBV6-1	TRBJ1-1	CASNPSRGSQTEAFF	TGTGCCAGCAATCCCAGCAGGGGGAGTCAGACTGAAGCTTTCTTT
-	-	TRBV19	TRBJ2-5	CASGDSSQETQYF	TGTGCCAGTGGCGACAGCTCCCAAGAGACCCAGTACTTC
-	-	TRBV7-9	TRBJ1-2	CASSLVSGYTF	TGTGCCAGCAGCTTAGTCAGCGGGTACACCTTC
-	TRBD2	TRBV29-1	TRBJ2-7	CSVELAGGGEQYF	TGCAGCGTTGAGCTAGCGGGAGGCGGCGAGCAGTACTTC
-	TRBD2	TRBV4-1	TRBJ2-3	CASSQGTGGGDTQYF	TGCGCCAGCAGCCAAGGGACGGGAGGGGGGGATACGCAGTATTTT